This T cell receptor (beta chain) was found in a study of human T cells and chemical hapten exposure (dated by TCRdb to the early 2020s). With respect to the entire study: For sensitization, 2% DPC in acetone was applied to a roughly 2 cm by roughly 2 cm area of upper inner arm skin. Patients additionally received weekly therapeutic DPC doses to the scalp throughout the roughly 25-week study period. Patch testing was done on the upper back using Finn chambers containing 0.01% DPC, and results were scored after 6 days according to International Contact Dermatitis Research Group standards. Alopecia areata with under or over 50% scalp involvement, alopecia totalis and alopecia universalis were represented in the patient cohort, which was mostly female. Libraries were pooled for sequencing, and per-sample TCR yields varied mainly because of small differences in library volumes within the pool. This study followed changes in the peripheral blood TCR repertoire in vivo during primary and secondary sensitization of alopecia patients to the hapten diphenylcyclopropenone (DPC). Patient blood was sampled pre-sensitization (week 0) and at 2, 6 and about 24 weeks after DPC sensitization. About 30 alopecia patients provided blood for TCR sequencing at one to four time points (pre-sensitization, 2, 6 and 24 weeks).

Details on this clonotype: The antigen it binds to is not known. No base quality information exists; no much larger clone differs at one position.

Library creation used RACE. Sequencing instrument: NextSeq 500. Library preparation attached unique molecular identifiers to individual cDNA molecules for quantitative, reproducible TCR counting. For every blood RNA sample, sequencing covered both the TCR alpha and TCR beta chains. On the study's bioinformatics: A median of approximately 96,000 TCRs per sample was observed, with a range of 23,224 to 690,600. V, J and CDR3 annotation of the TCR reads was performed with the Decombinator software suite. To make PS versus PT1 abundance plots, every sample was subsampled to the same number of TCRs (28,000). TCRs were defined as expanded if absent before sensitization and observed at least eight times at the 2-week time point. TCRdb reworked the public reads: Q25 trimming with fastp, MiXCR clone assembly, productive beta chains retained. Entries are consolidated by CDR3 protein sequence, retaining the most common genes and DNA. For this entry, the V and J calls and clone size follow TCRdb and not the study's own pipeline. The sample table contains some 110,000 distinct CDR3 sequences; only one count was recorded for over 10% of them. The top ten hold 1.4% of the sample.

Spanning cysteine to phenylalanine, the CDR3 consists of 14 amino acids. The DNA shown is the 42-base CDR3, in frame from base 1. V and J lose 4 bases and 2 bases, and a span of 10 bases separates them. From the germline V gene, CDR1 is SGHDN and CDR2 is FVKESK. Read against the paper, the sample's time point label means: patch test 1, 2 weeks after DPC sensitization. This sample's treatment or condition label indicates: therapeutic diphenylcyclopropenone sensitization with weekly scalp DPC. Blood at each patch-test visit was drawn before the patch test was applied. Patients were eligible if aged 18 to 70, diagnosed with alopecia and judged suitable for DPC therapy, and pregnant patients were excluded. Total RNA was isolated from unfractionated whole blood collected in Tempus Blood RNA tubes. Paper-wide results and their limitations: All patients had alopecia, a presumed autoimmune disease, so their immune response might differ from that of healthy individuals. Repeated subsampling changed both the strength of the expansion versus patch-test correlation and the threshold at which that correlation became significant. DPC sensitization did not change how many TCRs were above 1 in 1000 frequency, and no evidence was found of alterations in global repertoire structure. The number of PT1 expanded TCRs positively correlated with patch test score, significant at thresholds 8, 16 and 32 but not 4. Compared with pre-sensitization or healthy control sets, expanded TCRs formed significantly more large CDR3 similarity clusters, which is consistent with antigen-driven responses.

This clonotype originated in a woman between 50 and 59 years old with alopecia areata. Some clones in this sample may be carry-over from other donors' samples. This sample comprised whole blood, obtained in connection with sensitization to the hapten diphenylcyclopropenone (DPC). Here the chain combines TRBV14 and TRBJ2-3, with a weak D call of TRBD2 (6 bases match). CDR3 sequence: CASSRGESTDTQYF. The bases read TGTGCCAGCAGCCGCGGGGAGTCCACAGATACGCAGTATTTT.